These 11 T cell receptor beta chains were sequenced from one sample in a study of beta chain features in type 1 diabetes. Overall study results and limits: Across all four CD4+ subsets, people with type 1 diabetes showed modestly shorter TCRB CDR3s.

Expressed TCRB transcripts got sequenced, as all isolated RNA was reverse transcribed. Sequencing was performed with immunoSEQ multiplex PCR; in TCRdb, only in-frame clones are kept and a portion is missing. This sample carries 300,000 to 400,000 clones, 8.5% to 10% of them seen once, and the ten largest clones take less than 0.65%. Their recognized antigens are unknown. Sequenced: central memory CD4+ T cells from blood. These receptors came from a man aged 25 to 40 with type 1 diabetes.

The V call is TRBV2, the J call TRBJ1-2; possibly TRBD1 for D (6 bases). Between the trimmed V and J ends, which lost 1 base and 8 bases, there was a span of 11 bases. This CDR3 spans 13 amino acids. The germline CDR1 and CDR2 sequences are SNHLY and FYNNEI. The CDR3 protein is CASSEVGRGGYTF. The DNA of the CDR3 is TGTGCCAGCAGTGAAGTCGGCAGGGGAGGCTACACCTTC.

The chain employs TRBV4-1 and TRBJ2-3, with 9 nucleotides matching TRBD1. With 4 bases clipped from V and 0 bases from J, the junction kept 14 bases outside the gene matches. Per the germline V gene, CDR1 is MGHRA and CDR2 is YSYEKL. The CDR3 sequence is 19 residues long. CDR3 amino acids: CASSLTGGTGRTSTDTQYF. The CDR3 coding sequence is TGCGCCAGCAGCCTGACCGGGGGGACAGGGAGGACGAGCACAGATACGCAGTATTTT.

This clone was seen a few times. This likely stems from a read error, as it lies one base from a far larger clone. The J gene is TRBJ2-7, the V gene TRBV7-2; D is undetermined. Germline V lookup: CDR1 SGHTA, CDR2 FQGNSA. The V end lost 6 bases, the J end lost 0 bases, and 3 bases lay between the germline ends. The CDR3 has 11 amino acids. CDR3 sequence: CASSISYEQYF. For the CDR3, the DNA is TGTGCCAGCAGTATCTCCTACGAGCAGTACTTC.

There are a few counts of this clone. The chain combines TRBV7-2 with TRBJ2-7; 8 bases agree with TRBD1. The germline CDR1 and CDR2 sequences are SGHTA and FQGNSA. This CDR3 comprises 16 residues. Trimming removed 3 bases from V and 6 bases from J; junction bases left unmatched: 13. For the CDR3, the DNA is TGTGCCAGCAGCTTCGAGGCAGGGGGCGTAATTAGCGAGCAGTACTTC. Translation gives CASSFEAGGVISEQYF.

This clone was seen a handful of times. The rearrangement joins TRBV18 to TRBJ1-1, with TRBD1 as a possible D gene (5 bases). Deletions cut 1 base from V and 2 bases from J, with 17 bases between. Germline loops: CDR1 KGHSH, CDR2 LQKENI. The CDR3 runs 17 residues. CDR3: CASSPRQGIAVNTEAFF. As DNA, the CDR3 is TGTGCCAGCTCACCACGGCAGGGAATCGCGGTAAACACTGAAGCTTTCTTT. Using reference TRBV18 and TRBJ1-1 for the parts outside the CDR3, the full variable domain is NAGVMQNPRHLVRRRGQEARLRCSPMKGHSHVYWYRQLPEEGLKFMVYLQKENIIDESGMPKERFSAEFPKEGPSILRIQQVVRGDSAAYFCASSPRQGIAVNTEAFFGQGTRLTVV.

The rearrangement links TRBV5-1 to TRBJ1-1; D possibly corresponds to TRBD1 (6 bases). The CDR3 loop spans 14 amino acids. Germline-derived CDR1 and CDR2 are SGHRS and YFSETQ. V was cut by 2 bases and J by 4 bases, with 12 bases left in between. The DNA of the CDR3 is TGCGCCAGCAGCTTCGGGGGCGCGAGCACTGAAGCTTTCTTT. Translating gives CASSFGGASTEAFF.

The chain recombines TRBV28 with TRBJ2-7; TRBD2 agrees at 10 bases. The CDR3 runs 15 residues. CDR1 is MDHEN and CDR2 is SYDVKM in the germline V gene. J gave up 6 bases and V 5 bases, and 10 bases lay outside the gene matches. CDR3: CASSPASGSGVEQYF. The CDR3 region has the DNA TGTGCCAGCAGTCCAGCTAGCGGGAGCGGGGTCGAGCAGTACTTC.

In this sample, this clone turned up a few times. The chain joins TRBV10-3 to TRBJ2-1, with D possibly matching TRBD2 (6 bases). The CDR3 spans 15 residues. CDR1 is ENHRY, CDR2 SYGVKD, per germline. The germline V and J ends were trimmed by 4 bases and 0 bases, with 10 bases remaining between them. The CDR3 DNA sequence: TGTGCCATCAGTGGGTCCGGGAGCTCCTACAATGAGCAGTTCTTC. It translates to CAISGSGSSYNEQFF.

V and J are TRBV6-5 and TRBJ1-1; maybe TRBD1 (6 bases). V lost 6 bases, J lost 0 bases, and 11 bases lay in between. Germline assignment: CDR1 MNHEY and CDR2 SVGAGI. The CDR3 has 14 residues. CDR3 sequence (DNA): TGTGCCAGCAGCAGGACAGAGATGAACACTGAAGCTTTCTTT. It encodes CASSRTEMNTEAFF.

This clone has only a few counts. The chain employs TRBV6-5 and TRBJ2-7, with D perhaps TRBD2 (6 bases). This CDR3 is 11 amino acids long. Between the trimmed V and J ends, which lost 8 bases and 3 bases, there was a span of 8 bases. Germline CDR1 MNHEY, CDR2 SVGAGI. CDR3 bases: TGTGCCAGCGGGACTTACTACGAGCAGTACTTC. The encoded protein is CASGTYYEQYF.

The chain combines TRBV5-4 with TRBJ2-3, with a tentative D call TRBD1 (5 bases). V lost 3 bases to trimming and J lost 3 bases, with 14 bases between them. This CDR3 has 15 residues. CDR1 SGHNT and CDR2 YYREEE come from the germline V gene (reference sequence). The CDR3 protein is CASSSMTETTDTQYF. The CDR3 DNA follows: TGTGCCAGCAGCTCCATGACAGAGACAACAGATACGCAGTATTTT.